A selection of T cell receptor beta chains follows, all from one sample in a study of blood T cell repertoires in COVID-19. Using immunoSEQ multiplex PCR, the repertoire was profiled, and TCRdb retains in-frame clones only, with some absent. This sample has more than 300,000 clones, with under 95% found just once. The sample comprised peripheral blood. The receptors derive from a woman aged 18-35 years who had recovered from COVID-19. CDR3s include the opening cysteine and the closing phenylalanine or tryptophan. The D gene is left open where the match is weak. Not all rows give a size; the values are once, few, many and, for expanded clones, a class.

J gene | D gene | V gene | clone size | CDR3 DNA | CDR3 protein
TRBJ2-3 | TRBD1 | TRBV19 | - | TGTGCCAGTAGCGGACAGGGGGCGAATGATCGACCAGATACGCAGTATTTT | CASSGQGANDRPDTQYF
TRBJ2-1 | - | TRBV5-1 | - | TGCGCCAGCAGCCCCGGTTCGCGAGGGCGGCGCCCGGTCAATGAGCAGTTCTTC | CASSPGSRGRRPVNEQFF
TRBJ1-2 | - | TRBV10-3 | - | TGTGCCATCAGTGAGGGGAGGTCGCAGGGAACTTCCTATGGCTACACCTTC | CAISEGRSQGTSYGYTF
TRBJ1-1 | - | TRBV19 | - | TGTGCCAGTAGTATAGATCGCGGGGGAACTGAAGCTTTCTTT | CASSIDRGGTEAFF
TRBJ1-2 | - | TRBV7-9 | once | TGTGCCAGCAGCTTAGGTCCAGGGTGGGGCTACACCTTC | CASSLGPGWGYTF
TRBJ1-4 | - | TRBV7-9 | - | TGTGCCAGCAGCTTCGGAGGGGAAGTGGCTAATGAAAAACTGTTTTTT | CASSFGGEVANEKLFF
TRBJ2-2 | - | TRBV4-3 | - | TGCGCCAGCAGCCAAAGGTACTCAGGCTCGAACACCGGGGAGCTGTTTTTT | CASSQRYSGSNTGELFF
TRBJ1-2 | - | TRBV24-1 | few | TGTGCCACCAGTGATGGTCAGACGGGTGGCTACACCTTC | CATSDGQTGGYTF
TRBJ1-2 | TRBD1 | TRBV28 | - | TGTGCCAGCAGGACAGGGGGCAACGAGGTCTATGGCTACACCTTC | CASRTGGNEVYGYTF
TRBJ1-1 | - | TRBV4-3 | - | TGCGCCAGCAGCCACCTGATACGACGCGGGAACACTGAAGCTTTCTTT | CASSHLIRRGNTEAFF
TRBJ1-5 | - | TRBV5-1 | once | TGCGCCAGCAGCTTGGGAGGGAGCAATCAGCCCCAGCATTTT | CASSLGGSNQPQHF
TRBJ2-4 | - | TRBV19 | - | TGTGCCAGTAGTATTCCGGGACACCGAGCCAAAAACATTCAGTACTTC | CASSIPGHRAKNIQYF
TRBJ2-1 | TRBD1 | TRBV6-5 | - | TGTGCCAGCAGTTCACCGGGACAGGGGGTCAATGAGCAGTTCTTC | CASSSPGQGVNEQFF
TRBJ1-4 | - | TRBV5-1 | - | TGCGCCAGCAGCTTCACGGGACTCCTGAATGAAAAACTGTTTTTT | CASSFTGLLNEKLFF
TRBJ2-1 | - | TRBV18 | - | TGTGCCAGCTCACCCCCTCTTCTGAGCGGAAACTACAATGAGCAGTTCTTC | CASSPPLLSGNYNEQFF
TRBJ1-1 | - | TRBV6-5 | - | TGTGCCAGCAGTTCCCCGACAGGTCGGCCCACTGAAGCTTTCTTT | CASSSPTGRPTEAFF
TRBJ1-5 | TRBD1 | TRBV7-8 | - | TGTGCCAGCAGCTTGGGGACAGGGCTGAATCAGCCCCAGCATTTT | CASSLGTGLNQPQHF
TRBJ2-1 | TRBD2 | TRBV13 | - | TGTGCCAGCAGCACCCCGACTAGCGGGAGTAACAATGAGCAGTTCTTC | CASSTPTSGSNNEQFF
TRBJ2-1 | - | TRBV25-1 | - | TGTGCCAGCAGTGATTATTTTCAGGGATTGCATGAGCAGTTCTTC | CASSDYFQGLHEQFF
TRBJ1-2 | TRBD1 | TRBV5-1 | - | TGCGCCAGCAGCTTGACAGGGGCCCTCTATGGCTACACCTTC | CASSLTGALYGYTF
TRBJ2-1 | - | TRBV4-3 | - | TGCGCCAGCAGCCAAGATCCGGGGGTCGGTGAGCAGTTCTTC | CASSQDPGVGEQFF
TRBJ2-5 | - | TRBV5-4 | - | TGTGCCAGCAGCTTGTCGACTGGAATGGAGACCCAGTACTTC | CASSLSTGMETQYF
TRBJ2-2 | - | TRBV5-5 | few | TGTGCCAGCAGCTCCAACGCGAGGGGGACCGGGGAGCTGTTTTTT | CASSSNARGTGELFF
TRBJ2-5 | TRBD2 | TRBV5-1 | - | TGCGCCAGCAGCTTAGTAATAGCGGGATACGAGACCCAGTACTTC | CASSLVIAGYETQYF
TRBJ2-3 | TRBD1 | TRBV27 | - | TGTGCCAGCAGTTCCGCAATCTTGCCGACAGGGGACGGCACAGATACGCAGTATTTT | CASSSAILPTGDGTDTQYF
TRBJ1-1 | TRBD1 | TRBV18 | many | TGTGCCAGCTCACGACGTGGACAGGAGGCTTTCTTT | CASSRRGQEAFF